The rows below give T cell receptor beta chains drawn from one sample of a study of blood T cell repertoires in COVID-19. Using immunoSEQ multiplex PCR, the repertoire was profiled, and TCRdb retains in-frame clones only, with some absent. This repertoire shows approximately 120,000 clones, about 70% found once; its top ten account for around 6%. Sequenced material: peripheral blood. These receptor sequences come from an elderly man with COVID-19, enrolled during active disease. CDR3s include the opening cysteine and the closing phenylalanine or tryptophan. Fields, in order: D gene, J gene, V gene, clone size, CDR3 DNA, CDR3 protein. The D gene is left open where the match is weak. Rows give clone size only sometimes, using once, few, many, or a class for an expanded clone.

D gene: NA; J gene: TRBJ2-5; V gene: TRBV7-3; clone size: NA; CDR3 DNA: TGTGCCAGCAGCCAATCTAGTGCGGAGACCCAGTACTTC; CDR3 protein: CASSQSSAETQYF
D gene: NA; J gene: TRBJ2-7; V gene: TRBV12-3/TRBV12-4; clone size: few; CDR3 DNA: TGTGCCAGCAGTTTGCAGGGATACGAGCAGTACTTC; CDR3 protein: CASSLQGYEQYF
D gene: NA; J gene: TRBJ2-7; V gene: TRBV5-1; clone size: NA; CDR3 DNA: TGCGCCAGCAGCTTGGGACAGAAAGCCTACGAGCAGTACTTC; CDR3 protein: CASSLGQKAYEQYF
D gene: NA; J gene: TRBJ2-7; V gene: TRBV28; clone size: few; CDR3 DNA: TGTGCCAGCACCCCGTCGGGGTCGGGACTCTTCCTCAAGCAGTACTTC; CDR3 protein: CASTPSGSGLFLKQYF
D gene: NA; J gene: TRBJ2-7; V gene: TRBV9; clone size: NA; CDR3 DNA: TGTGCCAGCAGCGTAGCTCCTGTTCCCTACGAGCAGTACTTC; CDR3 protein: CASSVAPVPYEQYF
D gene: NA; J gene: TRBJ2-7; V gene: TRBV2; clone size: NA; CDR3 DNA: TGTGCCAGCAGTCCGGGACTCCTCTTTTCCGAGCAGTACTTC; CDR3 protein: CASSPGLLFSEQYF
D gene: NA; J gene: TRBJ2-7; V gene: TRBV6-1; clone size: NA; CDR3 DNA: TGTGCCAGCAAGGAGGTAGATCGGATCGAGCAGTACTTC; CDR3 protein: CASKEVDRIEQYF
D gene: TRBD1; J gene: TRBJ2-7; V gene: TRBV7-9; clone size: once; CDR3 DNA: TGTGCCAGCAGCTCCCGGGACAGGGTCTACGAGCAGTACTTC; CDR3 protein: CASSSRDRVYEQYF
D gene: NA; J gene: TRBJ2-2; V gene: TRBV12-3/TRBV12-4; clone size: NA; CDR3 DNA: TGTGCCAGCAGTTTTCGCACCGGGGAGCTGTTTTTT; CDR3 protein: CASSFRTGELFF
D gene: TRBD2; J gene: TRBJ2-1; V gene: TRBV7-2; clone size: NA; CDR3 DNA: TGTGCCAGCAGCTTAGAGGGACTAGCGGGTATTGAGCAGTTCTTC; CDR3 protein: CASSLEGLAGIEQFF
D gene: NA; J gene: TRBJ1-2; V gene: TRBV5-8; clone size: NA; CDR3 DNA: TGTGCCAGCAGCTTGCGCGGGGGGTCTGCCTATGGCTACACCTTC; CDR3 protein: CASSLRGGSAYGYTF
D gene: TRBD2; J gene: TRBJ2-3; V gene: TRBV5-1; clone size: NA; CDR3 DNA: TGCGCCAGCAGCTTGGGGGCGACTAGCGGGAGGGGAGATACGCAGTATTTT; CDR3 protein: CASSLGATSGRGDTQYF
D gene: NA; J gene: TRBJ1-1; V gene: TRBV19; clone size: NA; CDR3 DNA: TGTGCCTCACGGAGCAGGGCAGTGACTGAAGCTTTCTTT; CDR3 protein: CASRSRAVTEAFF
D gene: TRBD2; J gene: TRBJ2-7; V gene: TRBV20-1; clone size: few; CDR3 DNA: TGCAGTGCTAGTACTAGCGGGCGACGGGGACTCTACGAGCAGTACTTC; CDR3 protein: CSASTSGRRGLYEQYF
D gene: TRBD1; J gene: TRBJ1-1; V gene: TRBV7-2; clone size: NA; CDR3 DNA: TGTGCCAGCAGCTTAGTGGGACAGTACACTGAAGCTTTCTTT; CDR3 protein: CASSLVGQYTEAFF
D gene: NA; J gene: TRBJ1-2; V gene: TRBV6-5; clone size: NA; CDR3 DNA: TGTGCCAGCAGTTATTACACGGACTGGGACTATGGCTACACCTTC; CDR3 protein: CASSYYTDWDYGYTF
D gene: NA; J gene: TRBJ1-1; V gene: TRBV6-6; clone size: NA; CDR3 DNA: TGTGCCAGCAGTTCACCACAGAACACTGAAGCTTTCTTT; CDR3 protein: CASSSPQNTEAFF